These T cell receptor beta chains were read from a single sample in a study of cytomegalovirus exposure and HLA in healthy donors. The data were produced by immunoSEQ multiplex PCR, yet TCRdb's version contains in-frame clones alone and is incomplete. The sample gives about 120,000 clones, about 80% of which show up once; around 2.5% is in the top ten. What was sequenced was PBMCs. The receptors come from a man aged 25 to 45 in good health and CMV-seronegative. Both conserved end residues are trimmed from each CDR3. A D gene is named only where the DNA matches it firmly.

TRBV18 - ASSPREDQETQY
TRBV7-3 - ASSFGQGTGELF
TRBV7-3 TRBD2 ASSRGLAGVFSYNEQF
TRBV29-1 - SVDPPSTDTQY
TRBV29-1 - RSRRGGATYNEQF
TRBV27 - ASSIKGGYSNQPQN
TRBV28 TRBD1 ASRSGGGYEQY
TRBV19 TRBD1 ASRDRGVLDIQY
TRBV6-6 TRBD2 ATETSGSRGANILT
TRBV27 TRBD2 ASSSSGTSGYEQY